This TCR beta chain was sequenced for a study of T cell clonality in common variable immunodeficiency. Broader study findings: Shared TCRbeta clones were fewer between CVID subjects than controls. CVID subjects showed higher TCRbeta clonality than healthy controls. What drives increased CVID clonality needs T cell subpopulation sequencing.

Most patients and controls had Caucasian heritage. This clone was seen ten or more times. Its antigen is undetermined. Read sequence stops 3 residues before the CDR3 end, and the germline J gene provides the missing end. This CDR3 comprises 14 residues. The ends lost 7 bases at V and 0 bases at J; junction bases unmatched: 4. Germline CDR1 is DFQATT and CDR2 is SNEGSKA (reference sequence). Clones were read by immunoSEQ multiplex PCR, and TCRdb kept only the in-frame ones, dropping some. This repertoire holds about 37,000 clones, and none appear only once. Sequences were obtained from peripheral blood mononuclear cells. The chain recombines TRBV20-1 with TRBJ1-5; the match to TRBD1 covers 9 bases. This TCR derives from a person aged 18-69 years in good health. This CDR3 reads CSVTGGNSNQPQHF. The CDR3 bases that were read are TGCAGTGTAACAGGGGGCAATAGCAATCAGCCC.